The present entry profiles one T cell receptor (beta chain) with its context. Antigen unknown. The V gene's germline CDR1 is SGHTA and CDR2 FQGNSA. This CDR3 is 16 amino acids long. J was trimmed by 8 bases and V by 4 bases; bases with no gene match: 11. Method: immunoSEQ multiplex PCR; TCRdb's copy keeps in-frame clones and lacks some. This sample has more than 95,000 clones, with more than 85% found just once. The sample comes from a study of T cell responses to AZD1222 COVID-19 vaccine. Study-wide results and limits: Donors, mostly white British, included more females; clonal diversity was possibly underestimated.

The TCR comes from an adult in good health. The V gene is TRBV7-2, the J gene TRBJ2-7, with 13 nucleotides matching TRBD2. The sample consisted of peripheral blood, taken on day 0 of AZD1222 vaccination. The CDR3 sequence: CASSSDWTSGRLQQYF. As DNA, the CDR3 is TGTGCCAGCAGCTCAGATTGGACTAGCGGGAGACTCCAGCAGTACTTC.